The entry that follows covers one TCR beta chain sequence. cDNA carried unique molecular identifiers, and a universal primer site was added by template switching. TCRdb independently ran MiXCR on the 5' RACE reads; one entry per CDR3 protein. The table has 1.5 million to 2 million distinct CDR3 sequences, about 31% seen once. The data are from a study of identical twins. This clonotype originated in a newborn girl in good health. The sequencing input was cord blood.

CDR3 amino acids: CSAGQDQPQHF. CDR3 nucleotides: TGCAGTGCTGGACAGGATCAGCCCCAGCATTTT. The chain links TRBV20-1 to TRBJ1-5; 7 nucleotides agree with TRBD1. Germline V CDR1 and CDR2: DFQATT, SNEGSKA (reference sequence). V lost 5 bases, J lost 5 bases, and 0 bases stayed unmatched. The CDR3 spans 11 residues.